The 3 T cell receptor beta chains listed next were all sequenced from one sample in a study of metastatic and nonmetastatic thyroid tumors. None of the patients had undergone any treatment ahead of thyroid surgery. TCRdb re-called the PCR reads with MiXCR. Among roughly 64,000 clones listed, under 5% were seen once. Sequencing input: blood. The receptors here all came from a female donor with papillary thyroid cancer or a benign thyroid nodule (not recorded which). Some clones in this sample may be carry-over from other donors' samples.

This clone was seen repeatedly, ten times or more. The CDR3 DNA reads TGTGCCTTAAATCATGGGGGTAGATCACCCCTCCACTTT. Protein product: CALNHGGRSPLHF. The V and J genes are TRBV30 and TRBJ1-6; a possible D gene is TRBD1 (5 bases). Germline V gene data show CDR1 as GTSNPN and CDR2 as SVGIG (reference sequence). This CDR3 is 13 amino acids long. The V end was cut by 7 bases, the J end by 10 bases, with 17 bases between.

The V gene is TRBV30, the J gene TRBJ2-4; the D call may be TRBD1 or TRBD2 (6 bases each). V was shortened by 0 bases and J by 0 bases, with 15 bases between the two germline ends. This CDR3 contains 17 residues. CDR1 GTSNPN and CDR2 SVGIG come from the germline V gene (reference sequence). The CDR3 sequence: CAWSVYNGGLAKNIQYF. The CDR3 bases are TGTGCCTGGAGTGTATATAATGGGGGGCTAGCCAAAAACATTCAGTACTTC.

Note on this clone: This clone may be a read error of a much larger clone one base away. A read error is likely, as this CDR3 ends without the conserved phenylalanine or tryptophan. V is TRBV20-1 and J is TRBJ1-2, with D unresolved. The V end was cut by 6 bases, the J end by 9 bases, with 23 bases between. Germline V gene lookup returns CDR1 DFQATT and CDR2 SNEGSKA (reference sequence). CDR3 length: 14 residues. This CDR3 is CSASRLTIGICYTS. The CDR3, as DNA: TGCAGTGCCTCCCGCCTGACGATAGGCATCTGCTACACCTCC.